This T cell receptor (beta chain) came from a study of T cell responses to AZD1222 COVID-19 vaccine. Overall study context: Second-dose intervals near 4 or 12 weeks were combined. Study results and limitations: Spike-specific TCR breadth and depth both grew after two AZD1222 doses. Along spike, vaccine-associated CD4 TCRs were found throughout, with dominance at 160-218 and 743-854.

About this clone: The antigen is undetermined.

Trimming cost V 0 bases and J 4 bases; bases outside gene matches: 10. The germline V gene has CDR1 SGDLS and CDR2 YYNGEE. The CDR3 is 17 residues long. Data came from immunoSEQ multiplex PCR; TCRdb stores just in-frame clones and leaves some out. The sample lists about 150,000 clones, about 88% occurring once. The sequence came from an adult in good health. The chain joins TRBV9 to TRBJ2-7; TRBD1 matches at 10 bases. The material was peripheral blood, obtained on day 0 of AZD1222 vaccination. DNA of the CDR3: TGTGCCAGCAGCGTAGGCCCCCGACAGGGGGCAAAGTACGAGCAGTACTTC. This codes for CASSVGPRQGAKYEQYF.